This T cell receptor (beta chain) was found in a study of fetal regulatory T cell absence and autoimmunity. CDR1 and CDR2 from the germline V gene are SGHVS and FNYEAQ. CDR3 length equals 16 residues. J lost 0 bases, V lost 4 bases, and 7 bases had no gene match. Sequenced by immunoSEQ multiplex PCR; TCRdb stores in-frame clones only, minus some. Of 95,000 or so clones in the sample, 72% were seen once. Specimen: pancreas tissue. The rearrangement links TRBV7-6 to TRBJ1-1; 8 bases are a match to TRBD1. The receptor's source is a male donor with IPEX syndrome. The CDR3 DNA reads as TGTGCCAGCAGCTCGCAGGGGGCTCGCATGAACACTGAAGCTTTCTTT. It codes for CASSSQGARMNTEAFF.